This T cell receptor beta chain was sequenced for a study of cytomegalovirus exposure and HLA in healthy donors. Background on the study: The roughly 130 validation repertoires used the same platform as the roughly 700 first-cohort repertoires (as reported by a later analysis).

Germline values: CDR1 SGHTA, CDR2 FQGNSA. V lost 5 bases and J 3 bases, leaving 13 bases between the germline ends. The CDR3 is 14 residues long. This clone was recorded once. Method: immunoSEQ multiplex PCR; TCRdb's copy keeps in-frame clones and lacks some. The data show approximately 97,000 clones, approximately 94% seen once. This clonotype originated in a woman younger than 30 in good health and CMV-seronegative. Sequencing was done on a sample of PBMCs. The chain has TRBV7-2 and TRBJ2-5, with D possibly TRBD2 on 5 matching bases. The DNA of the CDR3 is TGTGCCAGCAGCGGCGGTGCGGGTAAAGAGACCCAGTACTTC. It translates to CASSGGAGKETQYF.